The TCR beta chain described here comes from a study of regulatory T cells in long-lasting Graves disease. About the study: Positive TSH receptor antibodies alongside over 5 years of antithyroid drugs were what marked Graves' disease as persistent.

Through Arm-PCR of CDR3 regions and iRepertoire HTBI primers, TCR beta libraries were built. TCRdb re-called the multiplex PCR reads with MiXCR, one entry per CDR3 protein. The data show hundreds of thousands of distinct CDR3 sequences, around a fifth seen once. The time point here: persistent/refractory GD, antithyroid drugs over 5 years with positive TRAb. Extracted RNA from PBMCs served as the source of the TCR library. Trimming removed 4 bases from V and 6 bases from J, with 16 bases in between. Germline V CDR1 and CDR2: MDHEN, SYDVKM. This CDR3 has 16 residues. In its sample, this clonotype was seen many times. Antigen: not known. Study-level findings and limits: Persistent Graves' cases showed lower TCR diversity than newly diagnosed cases. Under persistent disease, TRBV28, TRBJ1-2 and TRBJ2-5 were used preferentially.

The input for sequencing was peripheral blood mononuclear cells (PBMCs), taken when the disease was refractory, from a patient treated with antithyroid drugs. V and J are TRBV28 and TRBJ1-6, with D unclear. This clonotype was obtained from a female donor with Graves disease. The CDR3 coding sequence is TGTGCCAGCAGTTCGTCTCACACAGCCCCTAATTCACCCCTCCACTTT. This sequence encodes CASSSSHTAPNSPLHF.